The 2 T cell receptor beta chains given below trace back to one sample, sequenced in a study of T cells in Graves' hyperthyroidism and ophthalmopathy. The source material, RNA transcripts, was used to amplify TCR beta CDR3 regions. Researchers ran a first-round RT-PCR on the TCR CDR3 using the HTBI primer set. One entry per CDR3 protein, called by TCRdb with MiXCR from the multiplex PCR reads. The profile shows around 720,000 distinct CDR3 sequences, roughly a third of them singletons. Sequenced input: blood. All receptors come from a woman aged 40 to 49 with Graves' hyperthyroidism.

This clonotype was detected many times. The rearrangement links TRBV10-3 to TRBJ1-5; D might be TRBD1 (6 bases). The length of the CDR3 is 13 residues. The ends were cut back, 6 bases at V and 6 bases at J, with 12 bases in the middle. Germline loops: CDR1 ENHRY, CDR2 SYGVKD. CDR3 DNA sequence: TGTGCCATCAGGGCAGGGGATGGTCAGCCCCAGCATTTT. Translating it yields CAIRAGDGQPQHF.

This clonotype was seen many times. This chain links TRBV29-1 with TRBJ2-7; 7 nucleotides match TRBD1. CDR3 length equals 13 residues. Per the germline V gene, CDR1 is SQVTM and CDR2 is ANQGSEA. The V and J ends lost 3 bases and 3 bases, in that order; junction bases with no gene match: 5. The CDR3 DNA reads as TGCAGCGTTGAGGGCCAGGGGGTCTACGAGCAGTACTTC. Translated: CSVEGQGVYEQYF.